The entry below gives a single T cell receptor beta chain sequence along with its context. Its target is unknown. Trimming shortened V by 6 bases and J by 4 bases, and 13 bases separated the two germline ends. This CDR3 contains 15 residues. CDR1 and CDR2 (germline): MDHEN, SYDVKM. The data were obtained in a study of somatic mutations in cytotoxic T cells in rheumatoid arthritis. Some clones are missing from TCRdb's copy, which holds only in-frame ones; the method was immunoSEQ multiplex PCR. The data contain approximately 21,000 clones, approximately 80% of them singletons. The study, taken as a whole, reports: An increase in CD8+ clonality with age was seen in rheumatoid arthritis patients but not in healthy controls. For about an eighth of the 65 patients, a single CD8+ clone accounted for more than 20% of CD8+ cells.

The clonotype originates from an adult with rheumatoid arthritis. The chain recombines TRBV28 with TRBJ2-6, with D perhaps TRBD1 (6 bases). Sequenced sample: CD8+ T cells sorted from blood. The CDR3 DNA reads TGTGCCAGCAGAACTACAGGGTGGGGGGCCAACGTCCTGACTTTC. Encoded protein: CASRTTGWGANVLTF.